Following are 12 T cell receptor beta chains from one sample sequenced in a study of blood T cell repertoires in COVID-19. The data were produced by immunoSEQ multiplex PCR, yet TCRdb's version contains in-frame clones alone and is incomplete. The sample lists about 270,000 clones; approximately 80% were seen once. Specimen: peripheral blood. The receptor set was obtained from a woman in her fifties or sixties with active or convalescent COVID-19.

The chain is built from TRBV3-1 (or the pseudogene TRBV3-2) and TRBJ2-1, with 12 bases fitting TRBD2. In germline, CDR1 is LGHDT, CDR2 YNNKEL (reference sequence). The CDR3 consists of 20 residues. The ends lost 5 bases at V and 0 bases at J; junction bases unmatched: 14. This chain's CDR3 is CASSTSFGTSGPSSYNEQFF. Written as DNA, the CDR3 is TGTGCCAGCAGCACTTCGTTTGGGACTAGCGGGCCCAGCTCCTACAATGAGCAGTTCTTC.

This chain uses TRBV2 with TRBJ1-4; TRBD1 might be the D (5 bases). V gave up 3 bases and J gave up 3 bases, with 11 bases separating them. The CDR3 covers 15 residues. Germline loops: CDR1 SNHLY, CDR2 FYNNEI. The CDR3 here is CASSDGRDPNEKLFF. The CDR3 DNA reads TGTGCCAGCAGTGATGGGCGGGACCCTAATGAAAAACTGTTTTTT.

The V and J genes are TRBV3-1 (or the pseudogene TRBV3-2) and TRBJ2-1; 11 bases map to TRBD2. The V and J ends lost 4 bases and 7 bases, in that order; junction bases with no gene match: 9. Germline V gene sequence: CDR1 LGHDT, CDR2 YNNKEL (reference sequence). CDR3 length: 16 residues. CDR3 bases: TGTGCCAGCAGCCTAGCGGGAGGGTCCAAAAGGAATGAGCAGTTCTTC. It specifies CASSLAGGSKRNEQFF.

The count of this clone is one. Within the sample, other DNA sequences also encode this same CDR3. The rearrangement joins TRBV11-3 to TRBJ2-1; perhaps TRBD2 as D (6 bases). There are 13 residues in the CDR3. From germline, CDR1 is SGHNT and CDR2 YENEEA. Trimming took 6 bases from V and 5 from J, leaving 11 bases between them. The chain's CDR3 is CASSSGLDNEQFF. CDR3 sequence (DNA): TGTGCCAGCAGTAGCGGACTCGACAATGAGCAGTTCTTC.

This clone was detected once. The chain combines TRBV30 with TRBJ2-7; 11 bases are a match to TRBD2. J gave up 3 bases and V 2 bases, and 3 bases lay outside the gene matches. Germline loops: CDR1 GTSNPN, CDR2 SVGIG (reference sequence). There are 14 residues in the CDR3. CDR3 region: CAWSLAGGFYEQYF. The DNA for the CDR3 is TGTGCCTGGAGTCTAGCGGGAGGTTTCTACGAGCAGTACTTC.

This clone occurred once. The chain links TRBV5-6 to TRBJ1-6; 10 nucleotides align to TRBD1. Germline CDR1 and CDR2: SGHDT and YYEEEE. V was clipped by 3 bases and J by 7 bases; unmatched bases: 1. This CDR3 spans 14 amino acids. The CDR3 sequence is CASSWGQGNSPLHF. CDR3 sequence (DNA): TGTGCCAGCAGCTGGGGACAGGGGAATTCACCCCTCCACTTT.

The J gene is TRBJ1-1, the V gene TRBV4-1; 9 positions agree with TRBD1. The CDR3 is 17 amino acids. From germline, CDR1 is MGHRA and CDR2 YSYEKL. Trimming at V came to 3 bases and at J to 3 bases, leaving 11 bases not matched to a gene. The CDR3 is CASSHRDRGELDTEAFF. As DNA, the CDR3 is TGCGCCAGCAGCCACCGCGACAGGGGGGAATTGGACACTGAAGCTTTCTTT.

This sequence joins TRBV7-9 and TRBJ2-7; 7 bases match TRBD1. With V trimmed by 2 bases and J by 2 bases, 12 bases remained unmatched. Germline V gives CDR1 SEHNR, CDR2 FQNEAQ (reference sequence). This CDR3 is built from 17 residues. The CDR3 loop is CASSLPWGQSQTYEQYF. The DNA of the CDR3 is TGTGCCAGCAGCTTACCCTGGGGACAGAGTCAAACCTACGAGCAGTACTTC.

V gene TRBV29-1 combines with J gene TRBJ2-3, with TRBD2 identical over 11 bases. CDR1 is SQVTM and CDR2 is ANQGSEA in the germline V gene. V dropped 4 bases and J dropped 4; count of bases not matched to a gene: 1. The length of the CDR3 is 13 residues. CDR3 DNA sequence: TGCAGCGTTGGACTAGCGGGGCCAGATACGCAGTATTTT. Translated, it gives CSVGLAGPDTQYF.

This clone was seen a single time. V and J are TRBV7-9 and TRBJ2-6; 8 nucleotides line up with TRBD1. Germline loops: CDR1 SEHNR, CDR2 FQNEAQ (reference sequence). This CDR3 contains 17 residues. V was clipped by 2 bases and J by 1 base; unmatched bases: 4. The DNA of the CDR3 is TGTGCCAGCAGCTTAACAGGGGGAGTTTCTGGGGCCAACGTCCTGACTTTC. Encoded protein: CASSLTGGVSGANVLTF.

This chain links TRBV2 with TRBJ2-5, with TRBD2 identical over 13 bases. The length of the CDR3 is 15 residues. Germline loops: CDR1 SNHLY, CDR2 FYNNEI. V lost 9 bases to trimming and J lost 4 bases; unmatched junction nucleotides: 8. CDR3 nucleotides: TGTGCCAGTCGGACTAGCGGGAGTGTCGGAGAGACCCAGTACTTC. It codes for CASRTSGSVGETQYF.

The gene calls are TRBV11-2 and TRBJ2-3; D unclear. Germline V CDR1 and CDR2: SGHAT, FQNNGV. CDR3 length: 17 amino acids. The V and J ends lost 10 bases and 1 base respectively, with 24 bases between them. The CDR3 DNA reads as TGTGCCACCCGGGTCGCCTCAAGATCCCTGGGCACAGATACGCAGTATTTT. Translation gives CATRVASRSLGTDTQYF.